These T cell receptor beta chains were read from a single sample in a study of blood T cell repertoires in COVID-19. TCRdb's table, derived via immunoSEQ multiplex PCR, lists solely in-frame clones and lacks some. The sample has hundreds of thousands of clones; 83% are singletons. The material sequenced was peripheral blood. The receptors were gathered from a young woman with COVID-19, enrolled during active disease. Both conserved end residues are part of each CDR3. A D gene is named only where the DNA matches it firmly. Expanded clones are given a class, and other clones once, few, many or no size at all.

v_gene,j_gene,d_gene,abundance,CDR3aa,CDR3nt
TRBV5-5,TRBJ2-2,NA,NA,CASSPEWGQNTGELFF,TGTGCCAGCAGCCCCGAGTGGGGACAAAACACCGGGGAGCTGTTTTTT
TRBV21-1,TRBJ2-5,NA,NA,CASSRWRLAENAWETQYF,TGTGCCAGCAGCAGATGGAGACTAGCGGAAAATGCGTGGGAGACCCAGTACTTC
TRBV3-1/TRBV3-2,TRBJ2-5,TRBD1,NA,CASSHRRGTGGPVLETQYF,TGTGCCAGCAGCCACCGCCGGGGGACAGGGGGCCCGGTTTTAGAGACCCAGTACTTC
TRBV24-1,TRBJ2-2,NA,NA,CATSGEDTGELFF,TGTGCCACCAGTGGAGAGGACACCGGGGAGCTGTTTTTT
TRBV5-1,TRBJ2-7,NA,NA,CASSLEGGTPPYEQYF,TGCGCCAGCAGCTTGGAGGGGGGGACGCCTCCCTACGAGCAGTACTTC
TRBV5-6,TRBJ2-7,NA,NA,CASSLGLEQYF,TGTGCCAGCAGCTTGGGGCTCGAGCAGTACTTC
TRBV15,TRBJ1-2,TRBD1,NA,CATSRGQGTGGYTF,TGTGCCACCAGCAGAGGACAGGGTACAGGTGGCTACACCTTC
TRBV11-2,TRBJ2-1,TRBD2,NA,CASSRFPGLATYNEQFF,TGTGCCAGCAGCCGTTTCCCGGGACTAGCAACCTACAATGAGCAGTTCTTC
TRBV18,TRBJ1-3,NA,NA,CASSPLAGESSGNTIYF,TGTGCCAGCTCACCTTTGGCGGGTGAGAGCTCTGGAAACACCATATATTTT
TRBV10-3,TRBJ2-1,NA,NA,CAISEAPNPREQFF,TGTGCCATCAGTGAGGCCCCTAATCCACGGGAGCAGTTCTTC
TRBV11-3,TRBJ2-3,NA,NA,CASSAGRGTDTQYF,TGTGCCAGCAGCGCGGGTCGAGGCACAGATACGCAGTATTTT
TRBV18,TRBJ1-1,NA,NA,CASSPTRENTEAFF,TGTGCCAGCTCACCAACCAGGGAGAACACTGAAGCTTTCTTT
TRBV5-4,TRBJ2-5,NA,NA,CASGQQGRPETQYF,TGTGCCAGCGGCCAACAGGGGAGGCCAGAGACCCAGTACTTC
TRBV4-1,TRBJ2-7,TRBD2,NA,CASSQDLSSGSPYEQYF,TGCGCCAGCAGCCAAGACCTCTCTAGCGGGTCCCCCTACGAGCAGTACTTC
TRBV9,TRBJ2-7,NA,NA,CASSPGGASYEQYF,TGTGCCAGCAGCCCTGGTGGGGCCTCCTACGAGCAGTACTTC
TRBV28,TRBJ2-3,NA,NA,CASRVPGLTDTQYF,TGTGCCAGCAGGGTTCCTGGACTCACAGATACGCAGTATTTT
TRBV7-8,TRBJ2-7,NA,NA,CASSSQGMGYEQYF,TGTGCCAGCAGCTCACAGGGTATGGGCTACGAGCAGTACTTC
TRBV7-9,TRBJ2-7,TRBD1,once,CASSTPGQGAPTATYEQYF,TGTGCCAGCAGCACACCGGGACAGGGAGCCCCAACGGCCACCTACGAGCAGTACTTC
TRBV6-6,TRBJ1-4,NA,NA,CASSYLNEKLFF,TGTGCCAGCAGTTACCTAAATGAAAAACTGTTTTTT
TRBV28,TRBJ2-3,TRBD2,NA,CASRSPGTSGGALVYTDTQYF,TGTGCCAGCAGGTCCCCCGGGACTAGCGGGGGGGCCCTGGTGTACACAGATACGCAGTATTTT
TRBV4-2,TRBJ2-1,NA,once,CASSQDNNAGPNNEQFF,TGTGCCAGCAGCCAAGATAATAATGCGGGACCCAACAATGAGCAGTTCTTC
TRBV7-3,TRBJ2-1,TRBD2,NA,CASSYRPTSGRSNEQFF,TGTGCCAGCAGCTACCGACCTACTAGCGGGAGATCCAATGAGCAGTTCTTC
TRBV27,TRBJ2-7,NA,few,CASNTIALKTYEQYF,TGTGCCAGCAACACCATAGCCTTGAAAACCTACGAGCAGTACTTC
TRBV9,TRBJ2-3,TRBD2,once,CASSDGQRGRTDTQYF,TGTGCCAGCAGCGACGGCCAGCGGGGGCGCACAGATACGCAGTATTTT
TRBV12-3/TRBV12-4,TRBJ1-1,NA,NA,CASIRRAEAFF,TGTGCCAGCATCAGGAGGGCTGAAGCTTTCTTT
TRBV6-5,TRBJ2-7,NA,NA,CASRRQAYEQYF,TGTGCCAGCAGAAGACAGGCCTACGAGCAGTACTTC
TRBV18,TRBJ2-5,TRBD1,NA,CASSSTGGPETQYF,TGTGCCAGCTCATCGACAGGGGGCCCAGAGACCCAGTACTTC
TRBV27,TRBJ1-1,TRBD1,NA,CASSLWSAGGLTEAFF,TGTGCCAGCAGTTTATGGTCGGCAGGGGGCCTCACTGAAGCTTTCTTT
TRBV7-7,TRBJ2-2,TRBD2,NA,CASSLRTSGPNTGELFF,TGTGCCAGCAGCTTACGGACTAGCGGACCGAACACCGGGGAGCTGTTTTTT
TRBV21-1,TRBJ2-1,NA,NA,CASSPRLAGGPKQFF,TGTGCCAGCAGCCCCCGACTAGCGGGAGGGCCAAAGCAGTTCTTC
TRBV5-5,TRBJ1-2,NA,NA,CASSLGTAYGYTF,TGTGCCAGCAGCTTAGGTACAGCCTATGGCTACACCTTC
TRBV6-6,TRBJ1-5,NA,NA,CASSPPGQNQPQHF,TGTGCCAGCAGTCCCCCAGGGCAAAATCAGCCCCAGCATTTT
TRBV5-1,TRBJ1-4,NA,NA,CASSLQQVNEKLFF,TGCGCCAGCAGCTTGCAACAGGTCAATGAAAAACTGTTTTTT
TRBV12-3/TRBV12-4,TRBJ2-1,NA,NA,CASSYYNNEQFF,TGTGCCAGCAGTTACTACAACAATGAGCAGTTCTTC
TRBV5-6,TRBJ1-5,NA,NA,CASSLAKGLGAQPQHF,TGTGCCAGCAGCTTGGCCAAGGGGCTGGGGGCTCAGCCCCAGCATTTT
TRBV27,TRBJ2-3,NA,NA,CASSRPGGRTDTQYF,TGTGCCAGCAGCCGGCCGGGGGGCCGGACAGATACGCAGTATTTT
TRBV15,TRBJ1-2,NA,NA,CATSRYDSSYGYTF,TGTGCCACCAGCAGGTACGACAGTTCCTATGGCTACACCTTC
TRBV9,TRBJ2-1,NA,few,CASSVGGDFYNEQFF,TGTGCCAGCAGCGTAGGGGGGGACTTCTACAATGAGCAGTTCTTC
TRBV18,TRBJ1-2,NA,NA,CASSPWQGLERGYTF,TGTGCCAGCTCACCCTGGCAGGGACTCGAAAGGGGCTACACCTTC
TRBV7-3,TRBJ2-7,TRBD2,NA,CASSLFPGGQYEQYF,TGTGCCAGCAGCTTGTTTCCGGGGGGGCAGTACGAGCAGTACTTC
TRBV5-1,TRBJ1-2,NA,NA,CASSLGQINYGYTF,TGCGCCAGCAGCTTGGGACAGATCAACTATGGCTACACCTTC